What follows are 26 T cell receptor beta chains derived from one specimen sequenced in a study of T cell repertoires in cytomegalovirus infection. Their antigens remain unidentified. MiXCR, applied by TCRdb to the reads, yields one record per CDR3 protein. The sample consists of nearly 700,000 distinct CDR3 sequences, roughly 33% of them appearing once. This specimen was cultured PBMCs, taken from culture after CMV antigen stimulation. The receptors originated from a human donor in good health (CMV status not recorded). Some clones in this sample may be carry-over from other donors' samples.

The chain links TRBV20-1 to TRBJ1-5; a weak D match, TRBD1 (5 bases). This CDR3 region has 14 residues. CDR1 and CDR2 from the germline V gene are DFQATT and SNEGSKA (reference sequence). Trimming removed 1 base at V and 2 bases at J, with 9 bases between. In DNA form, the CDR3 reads TGCAGTGCTAGAGGAGGGGCTGGCAATCAGCCCCAGCATTTT. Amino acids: CSARGGAGNQPQHF.

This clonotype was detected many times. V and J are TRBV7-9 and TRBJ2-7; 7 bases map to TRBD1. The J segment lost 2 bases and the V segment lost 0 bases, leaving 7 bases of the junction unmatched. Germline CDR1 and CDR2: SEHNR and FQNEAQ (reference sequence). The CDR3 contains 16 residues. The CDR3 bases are TGTGCCAGCAGCTTAGCGGCCGGGACAGCAGCCTACGAGCAGTACTTC. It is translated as CASSLAAGTAAYEQYF.

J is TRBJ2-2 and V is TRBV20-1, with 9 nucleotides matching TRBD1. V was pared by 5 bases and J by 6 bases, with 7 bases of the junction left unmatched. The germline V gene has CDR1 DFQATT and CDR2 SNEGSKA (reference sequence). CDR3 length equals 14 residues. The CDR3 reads CSAQNNRGPGELFF. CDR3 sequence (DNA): TGCAGTGCTCAGAACAACAGGGGGCCCGGGGAGCTGTTTTTT.

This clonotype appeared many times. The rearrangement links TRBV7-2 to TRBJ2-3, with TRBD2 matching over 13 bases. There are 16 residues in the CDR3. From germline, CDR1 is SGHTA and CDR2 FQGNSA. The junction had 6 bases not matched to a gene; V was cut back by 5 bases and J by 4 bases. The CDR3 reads CASSPRLAGGPDTQYF. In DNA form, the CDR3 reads TGTGCCAGCAGCCCCAGACTAGCGGGAGGACCAGATACGCAGTATTTT.

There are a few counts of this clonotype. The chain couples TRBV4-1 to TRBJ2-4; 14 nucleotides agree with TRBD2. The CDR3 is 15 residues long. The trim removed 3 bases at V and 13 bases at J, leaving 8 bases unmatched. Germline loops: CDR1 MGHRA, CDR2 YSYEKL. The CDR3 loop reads CASSQIGLAGGPQYF. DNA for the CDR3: TGCGCCAGCAGCCAGATCGGACTAGCGGGAGGCCCACAGTACTTC.

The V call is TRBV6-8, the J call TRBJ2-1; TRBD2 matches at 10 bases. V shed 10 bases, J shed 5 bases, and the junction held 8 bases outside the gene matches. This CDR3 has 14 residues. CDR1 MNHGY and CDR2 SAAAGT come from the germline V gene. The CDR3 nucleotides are TGTGCCACCACCCGGCTAGCGGGAGACAATGAGCAGTTCTTC. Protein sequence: CATTRLAGDNEQFF.

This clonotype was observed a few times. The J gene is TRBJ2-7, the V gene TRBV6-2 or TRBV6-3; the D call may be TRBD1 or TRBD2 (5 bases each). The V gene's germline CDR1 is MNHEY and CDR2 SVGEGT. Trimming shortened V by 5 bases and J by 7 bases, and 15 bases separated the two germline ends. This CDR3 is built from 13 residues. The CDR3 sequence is CASSRDSGWEQYV. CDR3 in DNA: TGTGCCAGCAGTCGTGACAGCGGATGGGAGCAGTACGTC.

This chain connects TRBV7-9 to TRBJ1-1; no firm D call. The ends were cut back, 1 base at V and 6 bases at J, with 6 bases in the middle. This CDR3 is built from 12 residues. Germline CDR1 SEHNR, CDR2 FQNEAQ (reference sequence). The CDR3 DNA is TGTGCCAGCAGCTTAGTTACGGCTGAAGCTTTCTTT. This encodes CASSLVTAEAFF.

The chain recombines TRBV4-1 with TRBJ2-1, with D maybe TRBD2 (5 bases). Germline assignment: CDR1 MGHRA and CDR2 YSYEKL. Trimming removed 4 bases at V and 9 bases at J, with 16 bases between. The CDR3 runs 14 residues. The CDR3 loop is CASSPAEGGGEQFF. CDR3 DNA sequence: TGCGCCAGCAGCCCCGCAGAGGGTGGCGGTGAGCAGTTCTTC.

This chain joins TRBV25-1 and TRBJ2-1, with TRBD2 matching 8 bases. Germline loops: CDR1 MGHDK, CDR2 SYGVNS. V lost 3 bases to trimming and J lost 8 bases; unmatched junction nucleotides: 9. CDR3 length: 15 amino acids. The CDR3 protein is CASSESAGVIDEQFF. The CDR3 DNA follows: TGTGCCAGCAGTGAGTCAGCGGGAGTTATCGATGAGCAGTTCTTC. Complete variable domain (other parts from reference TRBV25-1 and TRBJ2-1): EADIYQTPRYLVIGTGKKITLECSQTMGHDKMYWYQQDPGMELHLIHYSYGVNSTEKGDLSSESTVSRIRTEHFPLTLESARPSHTSQYLCASSESAGVIDEQFFGPGTRLTVL.

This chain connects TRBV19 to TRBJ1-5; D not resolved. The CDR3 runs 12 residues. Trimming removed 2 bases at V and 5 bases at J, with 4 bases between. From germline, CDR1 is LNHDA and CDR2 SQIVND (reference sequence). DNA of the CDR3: TGTGCCAGTAGTATATGGGATCAGCCCCAGCATTTT. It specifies CASSIWDQPQHF. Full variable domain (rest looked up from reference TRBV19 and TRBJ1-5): DGGITQSPKYLFRKEGQNVTLSCEQNLNHDAMYWYRQDPGQGLRLIYYSQIVNDFQKGDIAEGYSVSREKKESFPLTVTSAQKNPTAFYLCASSIWDQPQHFGDGTRLSIL.

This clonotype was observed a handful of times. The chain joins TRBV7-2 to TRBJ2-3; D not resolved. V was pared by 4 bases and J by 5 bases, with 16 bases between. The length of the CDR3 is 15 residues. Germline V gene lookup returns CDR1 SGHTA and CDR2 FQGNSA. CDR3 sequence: CASSSGYGRLDTQYF. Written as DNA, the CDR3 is TGTGCCAGCAGCTCAGGATACGGCAGGTTAGATACGCAGTATTTT.

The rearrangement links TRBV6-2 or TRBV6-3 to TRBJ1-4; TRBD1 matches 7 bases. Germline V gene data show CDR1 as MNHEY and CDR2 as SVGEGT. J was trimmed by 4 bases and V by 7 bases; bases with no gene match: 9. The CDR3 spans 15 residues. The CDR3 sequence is CASNRGTADNEKLFF. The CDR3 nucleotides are TGTGCCAGCAATCGCGGGACAGCCGATAATGAAAAACTGTTTTTT.

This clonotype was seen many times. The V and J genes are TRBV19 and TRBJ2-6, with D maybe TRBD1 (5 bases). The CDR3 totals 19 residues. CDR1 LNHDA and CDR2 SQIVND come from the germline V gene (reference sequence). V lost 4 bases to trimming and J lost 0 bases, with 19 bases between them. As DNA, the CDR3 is TGTGCCAGTAGTAGGATAACAGGAGACCAAATCTCTGGGGCCAACGTCCTGACTTTC. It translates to CASSRITGDQISGANVLTF.

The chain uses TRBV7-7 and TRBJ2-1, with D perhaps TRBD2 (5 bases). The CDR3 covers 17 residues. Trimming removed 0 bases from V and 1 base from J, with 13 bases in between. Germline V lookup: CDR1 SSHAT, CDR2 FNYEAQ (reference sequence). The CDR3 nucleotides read TGTGCCAGCAGCTTAGCCCCGGGGATGAGTTCCTACAATGAGCAGTTCTTC. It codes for CASSLAPGMSSYNEQFF.

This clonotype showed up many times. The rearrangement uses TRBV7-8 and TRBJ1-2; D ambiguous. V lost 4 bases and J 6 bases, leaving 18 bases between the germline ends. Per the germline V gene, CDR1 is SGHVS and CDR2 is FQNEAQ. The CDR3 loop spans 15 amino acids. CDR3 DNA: TGTGCCAGCAGCTCGCGATTCCCTACTTCAGATGGCTACACCTTC. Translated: CASSSRFPTSDGYTF.

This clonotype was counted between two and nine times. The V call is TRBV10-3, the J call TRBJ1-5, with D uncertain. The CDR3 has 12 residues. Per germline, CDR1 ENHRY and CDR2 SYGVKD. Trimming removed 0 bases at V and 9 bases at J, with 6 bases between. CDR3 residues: CAISESGGPQHF. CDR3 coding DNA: TGTGCCATCAGTGAGTCGGGTGGGCCCCAGCATTTT.

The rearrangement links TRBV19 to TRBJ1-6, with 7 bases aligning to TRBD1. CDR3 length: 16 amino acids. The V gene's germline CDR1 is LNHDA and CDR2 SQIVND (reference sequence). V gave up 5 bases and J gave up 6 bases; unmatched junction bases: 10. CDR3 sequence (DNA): TGTGCCAGTAGTGTCCTAGCGGGACAGCGTAATTCACCCCTCCACTTT. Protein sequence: CASSVLAGQRNSPLHF. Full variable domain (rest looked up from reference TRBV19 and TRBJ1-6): DGGITQSPKYLFRKEGQNVTLSCEQNLNHDAMYWYRQDPGQGLRLIYYSQIVNDFQKGDIAEGYSVSREKKESFPLTVTSAQKNPTAFYLCASSVLAGQRNSPLHFGNGTRLTVT.

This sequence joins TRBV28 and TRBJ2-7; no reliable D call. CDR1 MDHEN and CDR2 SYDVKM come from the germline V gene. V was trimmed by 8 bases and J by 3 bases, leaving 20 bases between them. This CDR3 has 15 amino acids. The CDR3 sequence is CASADQLTTIYEQYF. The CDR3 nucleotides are TGTGCCAGCGCAGACCAATTAACCACGATCTACGAGCAGTACTTC.

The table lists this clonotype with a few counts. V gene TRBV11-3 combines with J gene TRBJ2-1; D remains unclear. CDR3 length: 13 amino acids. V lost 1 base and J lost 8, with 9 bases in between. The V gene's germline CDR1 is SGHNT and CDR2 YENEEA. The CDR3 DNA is TGTGCCAGCAGCTTAGCTCCCGGGTATGAGCAGTTCTTC. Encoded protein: CASSLAPGYEQFF.

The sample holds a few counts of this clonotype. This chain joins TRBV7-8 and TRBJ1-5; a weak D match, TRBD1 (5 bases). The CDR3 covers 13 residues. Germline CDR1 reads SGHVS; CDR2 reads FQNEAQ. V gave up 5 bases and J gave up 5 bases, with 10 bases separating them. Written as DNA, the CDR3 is TGTGCCAGCAGCCCAGGGACTTATCAGCCCCAGCATTTT. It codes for CASSPGTYQPQHF. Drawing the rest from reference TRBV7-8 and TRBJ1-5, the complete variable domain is GAGVSQSPRYKVAKRGQDVALRCDPISGHVSLFWYQQALGQGPEFLTYFQNEAQLDKSGLPSDRFFAERPEGSVSTLKIQRTQQEDSAVYLCASSPGTYQPQHFGDGTRLSIL.

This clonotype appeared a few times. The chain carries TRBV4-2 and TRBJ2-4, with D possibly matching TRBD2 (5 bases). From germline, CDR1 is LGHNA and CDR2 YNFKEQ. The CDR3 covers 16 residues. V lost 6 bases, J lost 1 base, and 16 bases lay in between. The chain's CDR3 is CASSRYGEEAKNIQYF. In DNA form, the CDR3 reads TGTGCCAGCAGTCGGTACGGGGAAGAGGCCAAAAACATTCAGTACTTC.

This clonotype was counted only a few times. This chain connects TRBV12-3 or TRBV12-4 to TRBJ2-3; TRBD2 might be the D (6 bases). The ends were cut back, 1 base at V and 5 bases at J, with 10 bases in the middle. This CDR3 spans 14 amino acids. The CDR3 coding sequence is TGTGCCAGCAGTTTAGGCGGGGTTGGAGATACGCAGTATTTT. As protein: CASSLGGVGDTQYF.

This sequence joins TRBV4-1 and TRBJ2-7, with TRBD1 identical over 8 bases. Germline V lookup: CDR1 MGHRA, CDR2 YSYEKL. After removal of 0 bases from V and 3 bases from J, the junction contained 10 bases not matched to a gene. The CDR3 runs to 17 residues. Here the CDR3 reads CASSQDPLDRGYYEQYF. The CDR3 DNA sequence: TGCGCCAGCAGCCAAGATCCACTCGACAGGGGATACTACGAGCAGTACTTC.

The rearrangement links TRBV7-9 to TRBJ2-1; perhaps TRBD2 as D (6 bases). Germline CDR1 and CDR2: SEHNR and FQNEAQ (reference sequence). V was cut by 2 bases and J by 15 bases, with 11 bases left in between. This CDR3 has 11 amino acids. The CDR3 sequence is CASSLWGVAFF. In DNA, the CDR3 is TGTGCCAGCAGCTTATGGGGGGTTGCGTTCTTC.

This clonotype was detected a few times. CDR3 nucleotides: TGTGCCAGCAGCTTAGGGGACAGTCGAAACACCATATATTTT. It translates to CASSLGDSRNTIYF. This sequence joins TRBV7-2 and TRBJ1-3; 7 bases align to TRBD1. The germline CDR1 and CDR2 sequences are SGHTA and FQGNSA. V gave up 1 base and J gave up 5 bases; unmatched junction bases: 2. The CDR3 is 14 residues long.